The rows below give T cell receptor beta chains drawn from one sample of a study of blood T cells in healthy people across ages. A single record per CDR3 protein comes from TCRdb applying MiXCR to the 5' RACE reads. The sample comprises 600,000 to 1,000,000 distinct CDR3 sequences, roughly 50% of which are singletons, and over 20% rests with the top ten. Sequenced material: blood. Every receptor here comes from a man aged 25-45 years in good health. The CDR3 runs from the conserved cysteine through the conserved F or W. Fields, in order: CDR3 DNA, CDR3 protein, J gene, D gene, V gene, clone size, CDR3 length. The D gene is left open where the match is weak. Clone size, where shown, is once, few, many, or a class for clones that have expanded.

CDR3 DNA: TGCAGTGCTAGAGATCTCTTCAGCGGGGGTTCCTCCTACAATGAGCAGTACTTC
CDR3 protein: CSARDLFSGGSSYNEQYF
J gene: TRBJ2-7
D gene: TRBD2
V gene: TRBV20-1
clone size: NA
CDR3 length: 18

CDR3 DNA: TGTGGCGGGGGCTTTGGGCAGCCCCAGCATTTT
CDR3 protein: CGGGFGQPQHF
J gene: TRBJ1-5
D gene: NA
V gene: TRBV6-6
clone size: once
CDR3 length: 11

CDR3 DNA: TGTGCCAGCAGTTTATCTCTGCTCGGTCAGCCCCAGCATTTT
CDR3 protein: CASSLSLLGQPQHF
J gene: TRBJ1-5
D gene: NA
V gene: TRBV28
clone size: NA
CDR3 length: 14

CDR3 DNA: TGTGCCAGCAGCTTTACTAGCGGGGGGGACCAAGAGACCCAGTACTTC
CDR3 protein: CASSFTSGGDQETQYF
J gene: TRBJ2-5
D gene: TRBD2
V gene: TRBV7-9
clone size: NA
CDR3 length: 16

CDR3 DNA: TGTGCCAGCACTCGATCAGGGCCAGATACGCAGTATTTT
CDR3 protein: CASTRSGPDTQYF
J gene: TRBJ2-3
D gene: NA
V gene: TRBV25-1
clone size: NA
CDR3 length: 13

CDR3 DNA: TGCAGCGGGGGCAGCAGAGGAGAGACCCAGTACTTC
CDR3 protein: CSGGSRGETQYF
J gene: TRBJ2-5
D gene: NA
V gene: TRBV29-1
clone size: few
CDR3 length: 12

CDR3 DNA: TGTGCCAGCAGACAAGTCGAGGGGGGCTCCTACGAGCAGTACTTC
CDR3 protein: CASRQVEGGSYEQYF
J gene: TRBJ2-7
D gene: NA
V gene: TRBV4-2
clone size: few
CDR3 length: 15

CDR3 DNA: TGTGCCAGCAGCTCTCCCGGGGGACAGGCCGCACGAGAGACCCAGTACTTC
CDR3 protein: CASSSPGGQAARETQYF
J gene: TRBJ2-5
D gene: TRBD1
V gene: TRBV3-1
clone size: few
CDR3 length: 17

CDR3 DNA: TGTGCCAGCAGTCTCGGGACTAGCGACTACAATGAGCAGTTCTTC
CDR3 protein: CASSLGTSDYNEQFF
J gene: TRBJ2-1
D gene: TRBD2
V gene: TRBV7-2
clone size: many
CDR3 length: 15

CDR3 DNA: TGTGCCAGCAGCTTAGTCCCGGACAACCCCTACGAGCAGTACTTC
CDR3 protein: CASSLVPDNPYEQYF
J gene: TRBJ2-7
D gene: NA
V gene: TRBV7-9
clone size: NA
CDR3 length: 15

CDR3 DNA: TGTGCCAGCAGTTACTCCCGACAGGGGCGAGGTGGCTACACCTTC
CDR3 protein: CASSYSRQGRGGYTF
J gene: TRBJ1-2
D gene: TRBD1
V gene: TRBV6-5
clone size: NA
CDR3 length: 15

CDR3 DNA: TGTGCCAGCAGCTGGTATTACGGCTACACCTTC
CDR3 protein: CASSWYYGYTF
J gene: TRBJ1-2
D gene: NA
V gene: TRBV7-9
clone size: NA
CDR3 length: 11

CDR3 DNA: TGTGCCAGCAGTTTAACTAGCGGGTACCAAGAGACCCAGTACTTC
CDR3 protein: CASSLTSGYQETQYF
J gene: TRBJ2-5
D gene: TRBD2
V gene: TRBV28
clone size: NA
CDR3 length: 15

CDR3 DNA: TGTGCCAGCAGCGTAGATGCCCCCAGCGCCCGTGGCTACACCTTC
CDR3 protein: CASSVDAPSARGYTF
J gene: TRBJ1-2
D gene: NA
V gene: TRBV9
clone size: NA
CDR3 length: 15

CDR3 DNA: TGCAGCGTTGTAGGGGACAGGGGGCTCGGCACTGAAGCTTTCTTT
CDR3 protein: CSVVGDRGLGTEAFF
J gene: TRBJ1-1
D gene: TRBD1
V gene: TRBV29-1
clone size: few
CDR3 length: 15

CDR3 DNA: TGTGCCATCAAGACAGGGGTGAGTAGTAGCAATCAGCCCCAGCATTTT
CDR3 protein: CAIKTGVSSSNQPQHF
J gene: TRBJ1-5
D gene: TRBD1
V gene: TRBV10-3
clone size: once
CDR3 length: 16

CDR3 DNA: TGCAGCGTTGTAGGTAGCGGGATAGGAGAGACCCAGTACTTC
CDR3 protein: CSVVGSGIGETQYF
J gene: TRBJ2-5
D gene: TRBD2
V gene: TRBV29-1
clone size: few
CDR3 length: 14

CDR3 DNA: TGTGCCAGCAGCGTCCGACCGGGGACTGAAGCTTTCTTT
CDR3 protein: CASSVRPGTEAFF
J gene: TRBJ1-1
D gene: NA
V gene: TRBV6-5
clone size: NA
CDR3 length: 13

CDR3 DNA: TGTGCCACAACTATCCCTCAGGGGGGGATTACTGGGGCCAACGTCCTGACTTTC
CDR3 protein: CATTIPQGGITGANVLTF
J gene: TRBJ2-6
D gene: NA
V gene: TRBV6-2/TRBV6-3
clone size: once
CDR3 length: 18

CDR3 DNA: TGCAGTGCGGCACTAGCTCCCCCCTACGAGCAGTACTTC
CDR3 protein: CSAALAPPYEQYF
J gene: TRBJ2-7
D gene: NA
V gene: TRBV20-1
clone size: NA
CDR3 length: 13

CDR3 DNA: TGCAGCGTTAGTCGCGGGACAGGGGGGGACCAAAAACTGTTTTTT
CDR3 protein: CSVSRGTGGDQKLFF
J gene: TRBJ1-4
D gene: TRBD1
V gene: TRBV29-1
clone size: NA
CDR3 length: 15

CDR3 DNA: TGCAGTGCTACCGAGAAGGAGCGGGAACCCTACGAGCAGTACTTC
CDR3 protein: CSATEKEREPYEQYF
J gene: TRBJ2-7
D gene: TRBD2
V gene: TRBV20-1
clone size: NA
CDR3 length: 15

CDR3 DNA: TGTGCCAGCAGTTACTCAGTTCCCGGGGCCTACGAGCAGTACTTC
CDR3 protein: CASSYSVPGAYEQYF
J gene: TRBJ2-7
D gene: NA
V gene: TRBV6-6
clone size: NA
CDR3 length: 15

CDR3 DNA: TGTGCCAGCAAACAGGGGGCGAGCTCCTATAATTCACCCCTCCACTTT
CDR3 protein: CASKQGASSYNSPLHF
J gene: TRBJ1-6
D gene: TRBD1
V gene: TRBV6-6
clone size: NA
CDR3 length: 16

CDR3 DNA: TGCAGCGTTGTTTACAGACAGGGCACCGAGCAGTACTTC
CDR3 protein: CSVVYRQGTEQYF
J gene: TRBJ2-7
D gene: TRBD1
V gene: TRBV29-1
clone size: few
CDR3 length: 13